These T cell receptor beta chains were read from a single sample in a study of T cells in Graves' hyperthyroidism and ophthalmopathy. A single record per CDR3 protein comes from TCRdb applying MiXCR to the multiplex PCR reads. The repertoire has around 340,000 distinct CDR3 sequences, approximately 16% of them found once; the top ten carry 33%. The material sequenced was blood. These receptors originate from a young man with Graves' hyperthyroidism. CDR3s include the opening cysteine and the closing phenylalanine or tryptophan. Fields, in order: CDR3 DNA, CDR3 protein, D gene, clone size, J gene, V gene. A D gene is named only where the DNA matches it firmly. Not all rows give a size; the values are once, few, many and, for expanded clones, a class.

cdr3_nt: TGCAGTGCTAGAGATTCCAGGGGCGGCGGGGAGCTGTTTTTT
cdr3_aa: CSARDSRGGGELFF
d_call: .
clone_size: few
j_call: TRBJ2-2
v_call: TRBV20-1

cdr3_nt: TGTGCCAGCAGCCAAGATCCGAGGGAGGCCCACCCCCGAGCGGAAGAGGAGCAGTTCTTC
cdr3_aa: CASSQDPREAHPRAEEEQFF
d_call: .
clone_size: few
j_call: TRBJ2-1
v_call: TRBV14

cdr3_nt: TGTGCCAGCAGTTCCCACGGCAGCTACAAAAACATTCAGTACTTC
cdr3_aa: CASSSHGSYKNIQYF
d_call: .
clone_size: many
j_call: TRBJ2-4
v_call: TRBV28

cdr3_nt: TGTGCTAGCAGCTTAGAGGGCGCTAACACCGGGGAGCTGTTTTTT
cdr3_aa: CASSLEGANTGELFF
d_call: .
clone_size: few
j_call: TRBJ2-2
v_call: TRBV7-7

cdr3_nt: TGTGCCTGGAGTGTGTGGCCTTACGAGCAGTACTTC
cdr3_aa: CAWSVWPYEQYF
d_call: .
clone_size: many
j_call: TRBJ2-7
v_call: TRBV30

cdr3_nt: TGCGCCAGCAGCTGGACCCGAGGCGGCGGAGGGGGGGGGAATGAGCAGTTCTTC
cdr3_aa: CASSWTRGGGGGGNEQFF
d_call: .
clone_size: .
j_call: TRBJ2-1
v_call: TRBV5-1

cdr3_nt: TGTGCCATCAGTGAGTCGAACAGGGGCTACGAGCAGTACTTC
cdr3_aa: CAISESNRGYEQYF
d_call: TRBD1
clone_size: .
j_call: TRBJ2-7
v_call: TRBV10-3

cdr3_nt: TGTGCCAGCAGCCCGGCCGCATTCTACGAGCAGTACTTC
cdr3_aa: CASSPAAFYEQYF
d_call: .
clone_size: many
j_call: TRBJ2-7
v_call: TRBV3-1

cdr3_nt: TGTGCCAGTAGTATCCGGACTGCAACTAATGAAAAACTGTTTTTT
cdr3_aa: CASSIRTATNEKLFF
d_call: .
clone_size: few
j_call: TRBJ1-4
v_call: TRBV19

cdr3_nt: TGTGCCAGCAGCAGTGTAGCCCTCTTGACAGGGTCCACAGATACGCAGTATTTT
cdr3_aa: CASSSVALLTGSTDTQYF
d_call: TRBD1
clone_size: .
j_call: TRBJ2-3
v_call: TRBV6-2/TRBV6-3

cdr3_nt: TGTGCCAGCAGTCCCATAGACGGTAAAGCTTTCTTT
cdr3_aa: CASSPIDGKAFF
d_call: .
clone_size: many
j_call: TRBJ1-1
v_call: TRBV28

cdr3_nt: TGTGCCACCAGTCTCGGGGCGGCTAGCACAGATACGCAGTATTTT
cdr3_aa: CATSLGAASTDTQYF
d_call: .
clone_size: many
j_call: TRBJ2-3
v_call: TRBV24-1

cdr3_nt: TGCGCCACCCAAAGGGACCCCGCGAACACCGGGGAGCTGTTTTTT
cdr3_aa: CATQRDPANTGELFF
d_call: .
clone_size: .
j_call: TRBJ2-2
v_call: TRBV5-1

cdr3_nt: TGTGCCAGCTCACCGCCTTCGGTCTATGGCTACACCTTC
cdr3_aa: CASSPPSVYGYTF
d_call: .
clone_size: many
j_call: TRBJ1-2
v_call: TRBV18

cdr3_nt: TGTGCCAGCAGTTCCCCAAGCCGTAACACAGATACGCAGTATTTT
cdr3_aa: CASSSPSRNTDTQYF
d_call: .
clone_size: few
j_call: TRBJ2-3
v_call: TRBV12-3/TRBV12-4

cdr3_nt: TGTGCCAGCAGCTTAGGGGCGTTGGGCGGGGGGCGCGAGGATGGCTACACCTTC
cdr3_aa: CASSLGALGGGREDGYTF
d_call: .
clone_size: many
j_call: TRBJ1-2
v_call: TRBV7-8

cdr3_nt: TGTGCCAGTGTTACGCAGGGGGATCGAACTGAAGCTTTCTTT
cdr3_aa: CASVTQGDRTEAFF
d_call: TRBD1
clone_size: many
j_call: TRBJ1-1
v_call: TRBV28

cdr3_nt: TGTGCCAGTAGTACCTGGTGGAACACTGAAGCTTTCTTT
cdr3_aa: CASSTWWNTEAFF
d_call: .
clone_size: few
j_call: TRBJ1-1
v_call: TRBV19